Presented here are 22 T cell receptor beta chains from one specimen sequenced in a study of CD4+ T cells in melanoma. Profiled with immunoSEQ multiplex PCR; TCRdb holds only in-frame clones, not every one. Among roughly 18,000 clones listed, around four fifths were seen once. The sample comprised cells from a culture (not recorded whether cultured in vitro). These receptors all stem from a human donor with melanoma.

This clone was detected once. The chain is built from TRBV5-1 and TRBJ2-5; D could derive from TRBD1 or TRBD2 (5 bases each). Trimming took off 4 bases at V and 3 bases at J, with 13 bases between the two ends. This CDR3 is 14 amino acids long. Germline V CDR1 and CDR2: SGHRS, YFSETQ. CDR3 bases: TGCGCCAGCAGCCCCCGGGGCGCCGAAGAGACCCAGTACTTC. It yields the protein CASSPRGAEETQYF. Supplemented by reference TRBV5-1 and TRBJ2-5, the full variable domain reads KAGVTQTPRYLIKTRGQQVTLSCSPISGHRSVSWYQQTPGQGLQFLFEYFSETQRNKGNFPGRFSGRQFSNSRSEMNVSTLELGDSALYLCASSPRGAEETQYFGPGTRLLVL.

A single count supports this clone. This chain uses TRBV13 with TRBJ1-2; D gene uncertain. The CDR3 extends over 13 amino acids. Germline loops: CDR1 PRHDT, CDR2 FYEKMQ (reference sequence). Trimming took off 2 bases at V and 8 bases at J, with 12 bases between the two ends. DNA of the CDR3: TGTGCCAGCAGCTTACCAGGCGAGTGGGGCTACACCTTC. Amino acids: CASSLPGEWGYTF.

This chain uses TRBV7-9 with TRBJ1-1, with D hard to call. This CDR3 comprises 16 residues. Germline V gene data show CDR1 as SEHNR and CDR2 as FQNEAQ (reference sequence). V was cut by 0 bases and J by 3 bases, with 14 bases left in between. The CDR3 loop reads CASSLAYTADYTEAFF. In DNA form, the CDR3 reads TGTGCCAGCAGCTTAGCGTATACAGCCGATTACACTGAAGCTTTCTTT.

In its sample, this clone was seen a few times. This chain links TRBV4-1 with TRBJ2-3, with D possibly being TRBD1 or TRBD2 (5 bases each). The germline V and J ends were trimmed by 0 bases and 6 bases, with 13 bases remaining between them. Germline-derived CDR1 and CDR2 are MGHRA and YSYEKL. The CDR3 loop spans 15 amino acids. CDR3 sequence reads: CASSQDYRDVDTQYF. The CDR3 DNA sequence: TGCGCCAGCAGCCAAGATTACCGGGACGTGGATACGCAGTATTTT.

This sequence joins TRBV19 and TRBJ1-6; 7 bases match TRBD1. V shed 7 bases and J 7 bases; nucleotides not matched to a gene: 7. The V gene's germline CDR1 is LNHDA and CDR2 SQIVND (reference sequence). The CDR3 totals 14 residues. This CDR3 reads CASKVGQENSPLHF. CDR3 in DNA: TGTGCCAGTAAAGTCGGACAGGAAAATTCACCCCTCCACTTT.

J is TRBJ2-7 and V is TRBV7-2; D might be TRBD1 (6 bases). Germline CDR1 reads SGHTA; CDR2 reads FQGNSA. Trimming pared 5 bases from V and 7 bases from J, leaving 18 bases between. The CDR3 totals 14 residues. DNA of the CDR3: TGTGCCAGCAGCCCTCAGGGGTATCTCCCAGAGCAGTACTTC. The encoded protein is CASSPQGYLPEQYF.

The rearrangement uses TRBV30 and TRBJ1-4; 8 nucleotides match TRBD1. The junction had 9 bases not matched to a gene; V was cut back by 3 bases and J by 9 bases. The germline gives CDR1 GTSNPN, CDR2 SVGIG (reference sequence). The CDR3 has 14 amino acids. For the CDR3, the DNA is TGTGCCTGGAGCCAGGACAGGGCGGGGAAAAAACTGTTTTTT. This gives the protein CAWSQDRAGKKLFF.

This clone was counted once. This rearrangement joins TRBV7-2 to TRBJ2-5; D not certain. CDR1 SGHTA and CDR2 FQGNSA come from the germline V gene. This CDR3 comprises 13 residues. V shed 2 bases and J shed 5 bases, with 9 bases lying between them. This CDR3 reads CASSLWGQETQYF. CDR3 sequence (DNA): TGTGCCAGCAGCTTATGGGGTCAGGAGACCCAGTACTTC.

V is TRBV27 and J is TRBJ2-6; no clear D gene. The CDR3 spans 18 residues. From germline, CDR1 is MNHEY and CDR2 SMNVEV (reference sequence). Trimming left V 3 bases short and J 1 base short, with 16 bases between. CDR3 in amino acids: CASSLKGRRQSGANVLTF. DNA for the CDR3: TGTGCCAGCAGTTTGAAAGGGCGCCGGCAATCTGGGGCCAACGTCCTGACTTTC.

This clone was picked up one time. The chain combines TRBV7-9 with TRBJ1-5; D is unclear. This CDR3 is built from 13 residues. V was trimmed by 4 bases and J by 4 bases, leaving 8 bases between them. Per the germline V gene, CDR1 is SEHNR and CDR2 is FQNEAQ (reference sequence). Written as DNA, the CDR3 is TGTGCCAGCAGCTCAGAGGTTAATCAGCCCCAGCATTTT. Translation: CASSSEVNQPQHF. The variable domain in full, with the rest retrieved from reference TRBV7-9 and TRBJ1-5, is DTGVSQNPRHKITKRGQNVTFRCDPISEHNRLYWYRQTLGQGPEFLTYFQNEAQLEKSRLLSDRFSAERPKGSFSTLEIQRTEQGDSAMYLCASSSEVNQPQHFGDGTRLSIL.

In DNA form, the CDR3 reads TGTGCCAGTAGTTCCGCGGGACCGCGCTCTGGAAACACCATATATTTT. Protein product: CASSSAGPRSGNTIYF. The gene calls are TRBV19 and TRBJ1-3; perhaps TRBD1 as D (5 bases). Per germline, CDR1 LNHDA and CDR2 SQIVND (reference sequence). With 5 bases removed from V and 0 bases from J, the gap between germline ends came to 14 bases. The CDR3 is 16 residues long.

The gene calls are TRBV2 and TRBJ1-1; maybe TRBD1 (6 bases). Germline loops: CDR1 SNHLY, CDR2 FYNNEI. This CDR3 is built from 14 residues. Trimming shortened V by 6 bases and J by 2 bases, and 13 bases separated the two germline ends. CDR3 loop: CASSLQGSNTEAFF. CDR3 coding DNA: TGTGCCAGCAGCCTACAGGGCAGTAACACTGAAGCTTTCTTT.

This clone came up once. The CDR3 DNA follows: TGTGCCAGCAGCCGATCGGGTGGGGAGACCCAGTACTTC. Amino acid sequence: CASSRSGGETQYF. J is TRBJ2-5 and V is TRBV11-2; no definite D call. Germline CDR1 and CDR2: SGHAT and FQNNGV. V lost 5 bases, J lost 5 bases, and 12 bases lay in between. The CDR3 is made up of 13 amino acids.

The chain has TRBV7-2 and TRBJ2-1, with TRBD2 matching 7 bases. J was trimmed by 5 bases and V by 1 base; bases with no gene match: 5. Germline assignment: CDR1 SGHTA and CDR2 FQGNSA. The CDR3 is made up of 15 amino acids. The CDR3 nucleotides are TGTGCCAGCAGCTTAGTCCGGGGGACTAACAATGAGCAGTTCTTC. Amino acids: CASSLVRGTNNEQFF.

The chain has TRBV5-1 and TRBJ2-1; 7 bases are a match to TRBD2. V dropped 3 bases and J dropped 7; count of bases not matched to a gene: 4. The germline V gene has CDR1 SGHRS and CDR2 YFSETQ. There are 13 residues in the CDR3. The CDR3 is CASSSGLTNEQFF. The CDR3 coding sequence is TGCGCCAGCAGCTCGGGACTAACGAATGAGCAGTTCTTC. Full variable domain (missing parts from reference TRBV5-1 and TRBJ2-1): KAGVTQTPRYLIKTRGQQVTLSCSPISGHRSVSWYQQTPGQGLQFLFEYFSETQRNKGNFPGRFSGRQFSNSRSEMNVSTLELGDSALYLCASSSGLTNEQFFGPGTRLTVL.

The chain combines TRBV11-2 with TRBJ2-7; the match to TRBD1 covers 9 bases. After removal of 0 bases from V and 4 bases from J, the junction contained 10 bases not matched to a gene. The CDR3 length is 17 residues. Per germline, CDR1 SGHAT and CDR2 FQNNGV. This chain's CDR3 is CASSLDVGQGIPYEQYF. The CDR3 DNA reads as TGTGCCAGCAGCTTAGATGTGGGACAGGGAATCCCATACGAGCAGTACTTC.

The rearrangement links TRBV12-5 to TRBJ2-1; 7 bases line up with TRBD2. CDR1 and CDR2 (germline): LGHNT, FRNRAP. The CDR3 consists of 21 residues. With V trimmed by 0 bases and J by 0 bases, 17 bases remained unmatched. CDR3 amino acids: CASGLVRMGLPDPDSYNEQFF. In nucleotides, the CDR3 is TGTGCTAGTGGTTTGGTACGAATGGGACTACCAGACCCCGACTCCTACAATGAGCAGTTCTTC.

V gene TRBV7-9 combines with J gene TRBJ2-7, with 8 bases lining up with TRBD1. Germline V CDR1 and CDR2: SEHNR, FQNEAQ (reference sequence). CDR3 length equals 13 residues. V was pared by 5 bases and J by 6 bases, with 6 bases of the junction left unmatched. Here the CDR3 reads CASSPDRVGEQYF. CDR3 coding DNA: TGTGCCAGCAGCCCGGACAGGGTTGGCGAGCAGTACTTC. The variable domain in full, with the rest retrieved from reference TRBV7-9 and TRBJ2-7, is DTGVSQNPRHKITKRGQNVTFRCDPISEHNRLYWYRQTLGQGPEFLTYFQNEAQLEKSRLLSDRFSAERPKGSFSTLEIQRTEQGDSAMYLCASSPDRVGEQYFGPGTRLTVT.

With regard to this clone: This sample includes further DNA sequences coding for the same CDR3. This sequence joins TRBV11-3 and TRBJ2-3, with D possibly matching TRBD2 (7 bases). CDR1 is SGHNT and CDR2 is YENEEA in the germline V gene. The CDR3 runs 13 residues. Trimming took 3 bases from V and 8 from J, leaving 12 bases between them. In nucleotides, the CDR3 is TGTGCCAGCAGCTTGGGGGGGGGCGTTACGCAGTATTTT. It yields the protein CASSLGGGVTQYF.

This clone came up once. The gene calls are TRBV19 and TRBJ2-3; 9 positions match TRBD1. This CDR3 has 16 residues. CDR1 is LNHDA, CDR2 SQIVND, per germline (reference sequence). J was trimmed by 4 bases and V by 5 bases; bases with no gene match: 10. CDR3 in DNA: TGTGCCAGTAGTGCGAACAGGGGGCTACGATCAGATACGCAGTATTTT. This codes for CASSANRGLRSDTQYF.

This chain links TRBV7-9 with TRBJ1-6, with 9 bases lining up with TRBD1. With 5 bases clipped from V and 3 bases from J, the junction kept 5 bases outside the gene matches. This CDR3 spans 16 amino acids. In germline, CDR1 is SEHNR, CDR2 FQNEAQ (reference sequence). The CDR3 sequence: CASSQGQGFYNSPLHF. DNA of the CDR3: TGTGCCAGCAGCCAGGGACAGGGATTCTATAATTCACCCCTCCACTTT.

The V gene is TRBV6-5, the J gene TRBJ1-3; D is ambiguous. This CDR3 has 13 residues. CDR1 and CDR2 (germline): MNHEY, SVGAGI. Trimming stripped 0 bases from V and 4 bases from J, with 4 bases between. The CDR3 here is CASSYSPGNTIYF. CDR3 nucleotides: TGTGCCAGCAGTTACTCGCCGGGAAACACCATATATTTT.